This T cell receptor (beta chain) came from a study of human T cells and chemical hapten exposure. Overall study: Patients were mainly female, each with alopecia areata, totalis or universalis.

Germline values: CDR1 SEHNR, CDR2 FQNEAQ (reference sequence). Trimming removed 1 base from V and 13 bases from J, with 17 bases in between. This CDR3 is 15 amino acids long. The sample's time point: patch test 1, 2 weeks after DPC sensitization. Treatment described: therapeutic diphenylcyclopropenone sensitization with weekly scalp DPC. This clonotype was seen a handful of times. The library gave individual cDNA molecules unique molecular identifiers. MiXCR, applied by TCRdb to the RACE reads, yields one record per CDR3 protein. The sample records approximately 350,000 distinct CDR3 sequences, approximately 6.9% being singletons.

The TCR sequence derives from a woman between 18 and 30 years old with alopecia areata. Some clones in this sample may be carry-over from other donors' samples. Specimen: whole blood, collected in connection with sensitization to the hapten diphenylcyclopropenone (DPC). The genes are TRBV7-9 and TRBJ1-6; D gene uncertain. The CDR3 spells CASSLEPADDGPLHF. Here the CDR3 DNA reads TGTGCCAGCAGCTTAGAGCCGGCGGACGACGGGCCCCTCCACTTT.